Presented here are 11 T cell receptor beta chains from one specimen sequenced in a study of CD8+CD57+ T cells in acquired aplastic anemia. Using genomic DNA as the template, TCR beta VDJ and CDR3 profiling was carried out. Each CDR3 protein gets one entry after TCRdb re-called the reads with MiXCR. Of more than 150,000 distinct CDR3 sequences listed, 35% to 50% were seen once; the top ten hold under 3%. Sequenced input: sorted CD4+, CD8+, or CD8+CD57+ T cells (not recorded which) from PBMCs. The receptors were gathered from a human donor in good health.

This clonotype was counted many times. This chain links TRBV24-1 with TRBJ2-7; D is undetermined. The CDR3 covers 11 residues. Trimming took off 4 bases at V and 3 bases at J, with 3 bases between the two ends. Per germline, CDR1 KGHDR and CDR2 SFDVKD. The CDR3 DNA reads TGTGCCACCAGTGACTTCTACGAGCAGTACTTC. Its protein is CATSDFYEQYF.

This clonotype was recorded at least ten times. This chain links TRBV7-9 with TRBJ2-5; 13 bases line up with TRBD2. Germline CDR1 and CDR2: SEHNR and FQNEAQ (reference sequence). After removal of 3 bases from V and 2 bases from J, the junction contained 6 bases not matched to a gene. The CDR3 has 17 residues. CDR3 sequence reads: CASSFQPGLAGQETQYF. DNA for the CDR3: TGTGCCAGCAGCTTCCAACCGGGACTAGCGGGACAAGAGACCCAGTACTTC.

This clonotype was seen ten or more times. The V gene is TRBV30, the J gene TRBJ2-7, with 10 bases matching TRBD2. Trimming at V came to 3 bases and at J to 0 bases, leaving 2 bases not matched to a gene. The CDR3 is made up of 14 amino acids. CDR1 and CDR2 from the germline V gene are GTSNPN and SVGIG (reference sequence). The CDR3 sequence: CAWRRTSGSYEQYF. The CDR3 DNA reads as TGTGCCTGGAGACGGACTAGCGGCTCCTACGAGCAGTACTTC.

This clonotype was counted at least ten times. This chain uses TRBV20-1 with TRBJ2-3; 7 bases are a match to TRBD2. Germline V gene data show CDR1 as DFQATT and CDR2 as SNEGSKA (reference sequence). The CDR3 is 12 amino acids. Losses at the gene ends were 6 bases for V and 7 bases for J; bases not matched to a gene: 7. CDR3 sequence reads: CSAPSSGNTQYF. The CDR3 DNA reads TGCAGTGCCCCCTCTAGCGGTAATACGCAGTATTTT.

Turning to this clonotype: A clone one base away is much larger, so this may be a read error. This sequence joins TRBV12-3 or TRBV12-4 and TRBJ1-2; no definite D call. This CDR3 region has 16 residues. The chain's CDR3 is CASGLAKTTASYGYTF. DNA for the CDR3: TGTGCCAGCGGTTTAGCAAAGACAACCGCCTCCTATGGCTACACCTTC.

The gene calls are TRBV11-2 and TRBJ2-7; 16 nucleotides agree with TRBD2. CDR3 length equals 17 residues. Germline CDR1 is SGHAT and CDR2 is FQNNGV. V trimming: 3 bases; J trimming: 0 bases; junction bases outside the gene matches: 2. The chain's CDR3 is CASSFGTSGRASYEQYF. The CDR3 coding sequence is TGTGCCAGCAGCTTTGGGACTAGCGGGAGGGCCTCCTACGAGCAGTACTTC.

CDR3 region: CASSLSATNQPQHF. CDR3 DNA: TGTGCCAGCAGCTTATCGGCCACCAATCAGCCCCAGCATTTT. The chain combines TRBV7-9 with TRBJ1-5; D not certain. Trimming removed 2 bases from V and 3 bases from J, with 8 bases in between. The CDR3 loop spans 14 amino acids. Germline V lookup: CDR1 SEHNR, CDR2 FQNEAQ (reference sequence).

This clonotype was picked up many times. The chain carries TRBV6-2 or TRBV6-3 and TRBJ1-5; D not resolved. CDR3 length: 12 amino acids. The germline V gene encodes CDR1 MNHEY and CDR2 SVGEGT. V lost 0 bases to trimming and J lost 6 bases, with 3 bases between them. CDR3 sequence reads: CASSYSTQPQHF. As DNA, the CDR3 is TGTGCCAGCAGTTACTCGACTCAGCCCCAGCATTTT.

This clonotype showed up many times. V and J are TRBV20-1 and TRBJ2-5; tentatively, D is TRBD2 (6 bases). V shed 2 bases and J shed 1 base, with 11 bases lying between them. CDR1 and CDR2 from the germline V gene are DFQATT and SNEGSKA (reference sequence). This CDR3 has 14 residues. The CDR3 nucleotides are TGCAGTGCTAGAAAACCGGGACTCCAAGAGACCCAGTACTTC. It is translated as CSARKPGLQETQYF.

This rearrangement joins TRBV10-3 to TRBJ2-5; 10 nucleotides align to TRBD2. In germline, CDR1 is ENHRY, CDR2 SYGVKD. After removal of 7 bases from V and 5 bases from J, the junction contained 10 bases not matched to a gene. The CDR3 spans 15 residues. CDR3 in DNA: TGTGCCATCACCTCAAGCGGGGGGGCCGGGGAGACCCAGTACTTC. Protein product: CAITSSGGAGETQYF.

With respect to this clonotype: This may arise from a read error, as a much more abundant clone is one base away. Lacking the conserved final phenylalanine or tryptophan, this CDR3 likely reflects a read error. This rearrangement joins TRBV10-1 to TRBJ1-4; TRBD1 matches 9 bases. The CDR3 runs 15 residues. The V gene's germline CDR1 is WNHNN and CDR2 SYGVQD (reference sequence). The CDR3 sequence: CASTPPGQGNGKLFC. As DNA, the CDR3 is TGCGCCAGCACCCCTCCGGGACAGGGAAATGGAAAACTGTTTTGT.